This T cell receptor beta chain was sequenced in a study of beta chain features in type 1 diabetes. cDNA synthesis used the whole RNA isolate, giving expressed TCRB sequences. TCRdb's table, derived via immunoSEQ multiplex PCR, lists solely in-frame clones and lacks some. Of 150,000 to 170,000 clones detected, around a tenth appear once; the ten largest clones hold around 0.5%. There are a few counts of this clone. What it binds is unknown. Study-wide results and limits: TCRB CDR3s were moderately but significantly shorter in Type 1 diabetes patients in all four CD4+ subsets.

The receptor comes from a young man with type 1 diabetes. The sequenced material came from central memory CD4+ T cells from blood.

The CDR3 sequence: CASSPQEGLASEQYF. The CDR3 DNA reads as TGTGCCAGCAGCCCCCAAGAGGGACTAGCTTCCGAGCAGTACTTC. The chain links TRBV4-2 to TRBJ2-7; 9 bases match TRBD2. Germline V gene sequence: CDR1 LGHNA, CDR2 YNFKEQ. The junction had 10 bases not matched to a gene; V was cut back by 4 bases and J by 6 bases. The CDR3 has 15 residues.